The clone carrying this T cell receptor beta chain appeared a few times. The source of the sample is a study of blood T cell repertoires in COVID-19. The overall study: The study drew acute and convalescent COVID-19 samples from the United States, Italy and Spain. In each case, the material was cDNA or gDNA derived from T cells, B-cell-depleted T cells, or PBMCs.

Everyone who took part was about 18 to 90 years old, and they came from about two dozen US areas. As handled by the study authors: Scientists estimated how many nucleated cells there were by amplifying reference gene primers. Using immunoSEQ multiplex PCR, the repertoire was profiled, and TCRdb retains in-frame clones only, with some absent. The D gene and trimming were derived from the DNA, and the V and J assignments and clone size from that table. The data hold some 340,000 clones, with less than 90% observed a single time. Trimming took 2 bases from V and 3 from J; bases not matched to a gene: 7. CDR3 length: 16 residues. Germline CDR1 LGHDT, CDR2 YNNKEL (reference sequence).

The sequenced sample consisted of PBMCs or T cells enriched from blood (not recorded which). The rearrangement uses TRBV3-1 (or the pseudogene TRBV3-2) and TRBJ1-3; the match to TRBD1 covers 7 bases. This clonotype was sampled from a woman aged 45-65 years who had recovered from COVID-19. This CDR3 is CASSQFSRGLGNTIYF. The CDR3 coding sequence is TGTGCCAGCAGCCAATTTAGTAGGGGGCTTGGAAACACCATATATTTT.